The T cell receptor (beta chain) under discussion was sequenced for a study of OX40 agonist ivuxolimab in advanced cancers. Here immunoSEQ multiplex PCR was the method, and the copy in TCRdb shows in-frame clones only, minus some. The sample carries 35,000 to 45,000 clones, about 90% recorded once. The germline gives CDR1 MNHNY, CDR2 SVGAGI (reference sequence). V was trimmed by 2 bases and J by 3 bases, leaving 11 bases between them. The CDR3 is made up of 15 amino acids. This sequence was found in an adult with an advanced solid tumor such as melanoma, head and neck, liver or kidney cancer. The chain has TRBV6-6 and TRBJ2-1; TRBD1 or TRBD2 may be the D gene (5 bases each). The input for sequencing was CD4+ or CD8+ T cells sorted from blood, taken in a trial of the OX40 agonist ivuxolimab. The CDR3 coding sequence is TGTGCCAGCAGTTACGGGACCCCCAACTACAATGAGCAGTTCTTC. It is translated as CASSYGTPNYNEQFF.